Listed below are T cell receptor beta chains from one sample, sequenced in a study of blood T cell repertoires in COVID-19. Method: immunoSEQ multiplex PCR; TCRdb's copy keeps in-frame clones and lacks some. Of about 150,000 clones in the sample, roughly nine tenths were seen once. Specimen: peripheral blood. The receptors shown here come from a woman aged 60-75 years with active or convalescent COVID-19. Both conserved end residues are part of each CDR3. The D gene is left open where the match is weak. The size field is filled for only some rows; it gives once, few, many or a size class.

>NA|TRBV29-1|TRBJ1-4|NA
CSVGTGTLNEKLFF
TGCAGCGTTGGGACCGGGACACTTAATGAAAAACTGTTTTTT
>NA|TRBV10-1|TRBJ2-3|NA
CASSESWLTDTQYF
TGCGCCAGCAGTGAGTCTTGGCTCACAGATACGCAGTATTTT
>NA|TRBV3-1/TRBV3-2|TRBJ2-1|NA
CASSQFNRVGDEQFF
TGTGCCAGCAGCCAATTTAACAGGGTAGGAGATGAGCAGTTCTTC
>TRBD1|TRBV19|TRBJ2-6|NA
CASSEQGPSSGANVLTF
TGTGCCAGTAGTGAACAGGGGCCGAGCTCTGGGGCCAACGTCCTGACTTTC
>TRBD1|TRBV6-2/TRBV6-3|TRBJ1-1|once
CASSPTGGTEAFF
TGTGCCAGCAGCCCGACAGGGGGCACTGAAGCTTTCTTT
>NA|TRBV23-1|TRBJ1-5|NA
CASSLPGSQHF
TGCGCCAGCAGTCTGCCCGGTTCCCAGCATTTT
>TRBD2|TRBV19|TRBJ2-3|once
CASREVAGGLDTQYF
TGTGCCAGTCGGGAGGTGGCGGGGGGGCTAGATACGCAGTATTTT
>TRBD2|TRBV24-1|TRBJ2-2|few
CATSDPGTSGGELFF
TGTGCCACCAGTGACCCCGGGACTAGCGGGGGGGAGCTGTTTTTT
>TRBD1|TRBV7-2|TRBJ2-7|NA
CASSLSGTGSYEQYF
TGTGCCAGCAGCTTATCCGGGACAGGGTCCTACGAGCAGTACTTC
>TRBD2|TRBV2|TRBJ2-7|NA
CASGGELQGKISYEQYF
TGTGCCAGCGGGGGGGAACTCCAAGGGAAAATTTCCTACGAGCAGTACTTC
>TRBD1|TRBV2|TRBJ1-1|NA
CASSQQGYGEAFF
TGTGCCAGCAGTCAACAGGGGTACGGTGAAGCTTTCTTT
>NA|TRBV7-2|TRBJ2-5|NA
CASSLAGASLTQETQYF
TGTGCCAGCAGCTTAGCGGGGGCTAGCCTAACTCAAGAGACCCAGTACTTC
>NA|TRBV20-1|TRBJ2-5|once
CSASASIMETQYF
TGCAGTGCTAGTGCTAGCATTATGGAGACCCAGTACTTC
>TRBD1|TRBV7-6|TRBJ1-6|once
CASSYSGQFLSPLHF
TGTGCCAGCAGCTATTCGGGACAGTTCCTTTCACCCCTCCACTTT
>TRBD1|TRBV7-2|TRBJ2-7|few
CASSLVATGKLYEQYF
TGTGCCAGCAGCTTAGTGGCGACAGGGAAGCTATACGAGCAGTACTTC
>NA|TRBV25-1|TRBJ2-2|NA
CASSFLQGDTGELFF
TGTGCCAGCAGTTTTTTACAGGGCGATACCGGGGAGCTGTTTTTT
>NA|TRBV4-1|TRBJ1-2|NA
CASSQQVYYGYTF
TGCGCCAGCAGCCAGCAGGTTTACTATGGCTACACCTTC
>NA|TRBV10-1|TRBJ1-1|once
CASRAGIADTEAFF
TGCGCCAGCAGGGCAGGGATTGCGGACACTGAAGCTTTCTTT
>TRBD1|TRBV11-2|TRBJ1-1|NA
CASCDRGTMNTEAFF
TGTGCCAGCTGCGACAGGGGAACTATGAACACTGAAGCTTTCTTT
>TRBD1|TRBV6-5|TRBJ1-1|once
CASSQQGVDTEAFF
TGTGCCAGCAGTCAACAGGGGGTGGACACTGAAGCTTTCTTT
>TRBD1|TRBV7-2|TRBJ1-1|once
CASSPLQGDTEAFF
TGTGCCAGCAGCCCCCTACAGGGGGATACTGAAGCTTTCTTT
>NA|TRBV30|TRBJ1-5|NA
CAWKSGTQGHNQPQHF
TGTGCCTGGAAATCAGGGACCCAGGGGCATAATCAGCCCCAGCATTTT
>NA|TRBV20-1|TRBJ1-3|once
CSASLASGNTIYF
TGCAGTGCTAGTCTAGCCTCTGGAAACACCATATATTTT
>TRBD1|TRBV2|TRBJ2-1|NA
CASLQDRGEQFF
TGTGCCAGCCTTCAAGACAGGGGTGAGCAGTTCTTC
>TRBD1|TRBV5-1|TRBJ1-6|NA
CASSQGADNSPLHF
TGCGCCAGCAGCCAGGGGGCCGATAATTCACCCCTCCACTTT
>NA|TRBV3-1/TRBV3-2|TRBJ1-3|few
CASSHVSSGNTIYF
TGTGCCAGCAGCCATGTGAGCTCTGGAAACACCATATATTTT
>NA|TRBV14|TRBJ2-5|NA
CASSQLWGHLQETQYF
TGTGCCAGCAGCCAACTGTGGGGGCACTTACAAGAGACCCAGTACTTC
>NA|TRBV19|TRBJ2-5|NA
CASREGGGETQYF
TGTGCCAGTCGAGAGGGGGGGGGAGAGACCCAGTACTTC
>NA|TRBV2|TRBJ1-6|NA
CASSESTRSPLHF
TGTGCCAGCAGTGAAAGTACCCGGTCACCCCTCCACTTT
>TRBD2|TRBV5-6|TRBJ2-7|NA
CASSSLAGDSYEQYF
TGTGCCAGCAGCTCCCTAGCGGGGGACTCCTACGAGCAGTACTTC
>NA|TRBV29-1|TRBJ1-6|NA
CSVAQDNINSPLHF
TGCAGCGTTGCTCAGGACAATATTAATTCACCCCTCCACTTT
>NA|TRBV28|TRBJ1-1|NA
CASSQQLDLEAFF
TGTGCCAGCAGTCAACAGCTTGACCTAGAAGCTTTCTTT
>TRBD2|TRBV23-1|TRBJ2-3|NA
CASKKRGPPQTDTQYF
TGCGCCAGCAAAAAGCGGGGGCCCCCTCAAACAGATACGCAGTATTTT
>NA|TRBV30|TRBJ1-2|NA
CACPQNRNYGYTF
TGTGCCTGCCCACAAAACAGAAACTATGGCTACACCTTC
>TRBD1|TRBV19|TRBJ1-5|NA
CASTSTGGRQPQHF
TGTGCCAGTACCTCGACAGGGGGACGGCAGCCCCAGCATTTT
>TRBD1|TRBV19|TRBJ1-2|NA
CASSIAPWDSGNGYTF
TGTGCCAGTAGTATAGCTCCGTGGGACAGTGGAAATGGCTACACCTTC
>NA|TRBV19|TRBJ1-3|NA
CASSIKTYSGNTIYF
TGTGCCAGTAGTATAAAGACATACTCTGGAAACACCATATATTTT
>NA|TRBV7-2|TRBJ1-1|NA
CASSLALGRGAFF
TGTGCCAGCAGCTTAGCGCTAGGCCGAGGGGCTTTCTTT
>NA|TRBV30|TRBJ2-3|NA
CAWSLGRGYGTQYF
TGTGCCTGGAGTCTGGGGAGGGGGTACGGTACGCAGTATTTT
>TRBD2|TRBV7-9|TRBJ2-3|NA
CASSPSGGGTDTQYF
TGTGCCAGCAGCCCGAGCGGGGGGGGCACAGATACGCAGTATTTT
>TRBD2|TRBV13|TRBJ2-3|NA
CASRTSGGASDTQYF
TGTGCCAGCAGAACTTCGGGGGGGGCATCAGATACGCAGTATTTT
>TRBD1|TRBV5-4|TRBJ2-7|NA
CASSFPGQGHEQYF
TGTGCCAGCAGCTTTCCCGGACAGGGCCACGAGCAGTACTTC
>TRBD2|TRBV5-6|TRBJ2-1|NA
CASRPGTSDSSSYNEQFF
TGTGCCAGCAGGCCCGGGACTAGCGATTCGAGCTCCTACAATGAGCAGTTCTTC
>TRBD2|TRBV5-1|TRBJ2-3|few
CASSLAAASGGADTQYF
TGCGCCAGCAGCTTGGCCGCAGCTAGCGGGGGGGCGGATACGCAGTATTTT
>NA|TRBV19|TRBJ2-5|NA
CASSRTGKETQYF
TGTGCCAGTAGTAGGACTGGAAAAGAGACCCAGTACTTC
>NA|TRBV6-2/TRBV6-3|TRBJ2-3|NA
CASSPKYSPSTDTQYF
TGTGCCAGCAGCCCAAAGTACAGCCCTAGCACAGATACGCAGTATTTT
>NA|TRBV6-5|TRBJ1-5|NA
CASTTRRAVYQPQHF
TGTGCCAGCACCACCAGGCGAGCGGTTTATCAGCCCCAGCATTTT
>NA|TRBV30|TRBJ1-1|once
CAWNAEGANTEAFF
TGTGCCTGGAATGCGGAGGGTGCGAACACTGAAGCTTTCTTT
>NA|TRBV5-1|TRBJ2-7|NA
CASSLRAGLRYEQYF
TGCGCCAGCAGCTTGCGGGCGGGGTTGCGCTACGAGCAGTACTTC
>NA|TRBV3-1/TRBV3-2|TRBJ2-7|NA
CASSQEGAANEQYF
TGTGCCAGCAGCCAAGAGGGGGCCGCCAACGAGCAGTACTTC
>NA|TRBV3-1/TRBV3-2|TRBJ2-1|NA
CASSRAGNSYNEQFF
TGTGCCAGCAGCCGGGCAGGGAACTCCTACAATGAGCAGTTCTTC
>TRBD2|TRBV25-1|TRBJ2-5|NA
CATSRLSLAGKQETQYF
TGTGCCACCTCCCGCCTTTCCCTAGCGGGAAAACAAGAGACCCAGTACTTC
>TRBD1|TRBV18|TRBJ2-2|NA
CASSRTGNTGELFF
TGTGCCAGCTCACGGACAGGGAACACCGGGGAGCTGTTTTTT